These T cell receptor beta chains were read from a single sample in a study of blood T cell repertoires in COVID-19. Data came from immunoSEQ multiplex PCR; TCRdb stores just in-frame clones and leaves some out. The sample includes about 50,000 clones, 65% to 85% of them seen just once. The sequencing input was peripheral blood. The receptors come from a man aged 40-50 years with acute or convalescent COVID-19. Each CDR3 is given with its conserved first and last residue. The order of the fields is V gene, CDR3 length, J gene, D gene, CDR3 protein, CDR3 DNA. The D gene is left open where the match is weak.

v_call: TRBV6-1
cdr3_length: 12
j_call: TRBJ2-7
d_call: -
cdr3_aa: CASEGHGNEQYF
cdr3_nt: TGTGCCAGCGAAGGACATGGGAACGAGCAGTACTTC

v_call: TRBV3-1/TRBV3-2
cdr3_length: 16
j_call: TRBJ1-1
d_call: TRBD1
cdr3_aa: CASSLLGQGETAEAFF
cdr3_nt: TGTGCCAGCAGCCTTTTAGGACAGGGGGAAACGGCTGAAGCTTTCTTT

v_call: TRBV5-1
cdr3_length: 10
j_call: TRBJ2-5
d_call: -
cdr3_aa: CASCSETQYF
cdr3_nt: TGCGCCAGCTGTAGTGAGACCCAGTACTTC

v_call: TRBV5-1
cdr3_length: 18
j_call: TRBJ1-5
d_call: TRBD1
cdr3_aa: CASSSAPTGGFGNQPQHF
cdr3_nt: TGCGCCAGCAGCTCCGCTCCGACAGGGGGCTTCGGCAATCAGCCCCAGCATTTT

v_call: TRBV6-5
cdr3_length: 15
j_call: TRBJ2-2
d_call: TRBD2
cdr3_aa: CASSTGGAHTGELFF
cdr3_nt: TGTGCCAGCAGCACGGGGGGGGCGCACACCGGGGAGCTGTTTTTT

v_call: TRBV9
cdr3_length: 18
j_call: TRBJ1-3
d_call: -
cdr3_aa: CASSVDTNSFNSGNTIYF
cdr3_nt: TGTGCCAGCAGCGTAGATACCAACTCCTTCAACTCTGGAAACACCATATATTTT

v_call: TRBV20-1
cdr3_length: 10
j_call: TRBJ2-5
d_call: -
cdr3_aa: CSPTGETQYF
cdr3_nt: TGCAGCCCAACGGGGGAGACCCAGTACTTC

v_call: TRBV3-1/TRBV3-2
cdr3_length: 11
j_call: TRBJ2-7
d_call: -
cdr3_aa: CASRKGYEQYF
cdr3_nt: TGTGCCAGCAGAAAGGGGTACGAGCAGTACTTC

v_call: TRBV13
cdr3_length: 14
j_call: TRBJ1-2
d_call: TRBD1
cdr3_aa: CASRRGQDNYGYTF
cdr3_nt: TGTGCCAGCAGAAGGGGGCAAGATAACTATGGCTACACCTTC

v_call: TRBV2
cdr3_length: 13
j_call: TRBJ2-5
d_call: -
cdr3_aa: CASSVRERETQYF
cdr3_nt: TGTGCCAGCAGTGTCAGGGAAAGGGAGACCCAGTACTTC

v_call: TRBV7-6
cdr3_length: 16
j_call: TRBJ2-3
d_call: TRBD2
cdr3_aa: CASSRTTSGTSDTQYF
cdr3_nt: TGTGCCAGCAGCCGTACAACTAGCGGGACCTCAGATACGCAGTATTTT